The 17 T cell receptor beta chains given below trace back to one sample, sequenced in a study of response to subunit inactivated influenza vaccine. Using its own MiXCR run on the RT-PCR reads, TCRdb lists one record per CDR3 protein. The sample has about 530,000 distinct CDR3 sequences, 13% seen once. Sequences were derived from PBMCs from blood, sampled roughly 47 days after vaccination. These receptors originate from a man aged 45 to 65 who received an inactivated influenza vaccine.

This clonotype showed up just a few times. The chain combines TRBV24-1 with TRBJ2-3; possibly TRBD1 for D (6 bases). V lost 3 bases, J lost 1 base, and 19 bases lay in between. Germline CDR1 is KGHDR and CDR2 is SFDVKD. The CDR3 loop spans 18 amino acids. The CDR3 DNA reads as TGTGCCACCAGTGATGTACAGGGACCCCTAATAGGCACAGATACGCAGTATTTT. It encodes CATSDVQGPLIGTDTQYF.

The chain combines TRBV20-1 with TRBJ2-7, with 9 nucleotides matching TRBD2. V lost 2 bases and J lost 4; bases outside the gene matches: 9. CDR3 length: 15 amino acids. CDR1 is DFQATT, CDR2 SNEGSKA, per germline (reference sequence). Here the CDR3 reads CSARTSGGPWYEQYF. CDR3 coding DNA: TGCAGTGCTAGAACAAGCGGGGGGCCCTGGTACGAGCAGTACTTC.

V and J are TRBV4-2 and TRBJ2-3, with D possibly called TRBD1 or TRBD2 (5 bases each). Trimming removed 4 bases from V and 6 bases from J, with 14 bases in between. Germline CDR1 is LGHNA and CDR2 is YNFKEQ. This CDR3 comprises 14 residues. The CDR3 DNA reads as TGTGCCAGCAGCCGGGACGACCTGACTGATACGCAGTATTTT. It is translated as CASSRDDLTDTQYF.

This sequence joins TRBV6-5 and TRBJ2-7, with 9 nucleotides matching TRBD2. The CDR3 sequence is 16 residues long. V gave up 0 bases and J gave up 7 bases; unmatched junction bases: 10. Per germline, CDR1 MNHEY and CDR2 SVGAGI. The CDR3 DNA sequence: TGTGCCAGCAGTTACTCGATGGCGGGAGGGCCTCGAGAGCAGTACTTC. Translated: CASSYSMAGGPREQYF.

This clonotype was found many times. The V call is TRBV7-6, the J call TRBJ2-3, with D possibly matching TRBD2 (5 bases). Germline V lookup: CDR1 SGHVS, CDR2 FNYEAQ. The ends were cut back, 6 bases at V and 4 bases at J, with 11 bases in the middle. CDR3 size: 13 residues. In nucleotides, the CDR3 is TGTGCCAGCAGGGGCGTGGGAGCAGATACGCAGTATTTT. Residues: CASRGVGADTQYF. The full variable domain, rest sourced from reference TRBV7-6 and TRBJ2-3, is GAGVSQSPRYKVTKRGQDVALRCDPISGHVSLYWYRQALGQGPEFLTYFNYEAQQDKSGLPNDRFSAERPEGSISTLTIQRTEQRDSAMYRCASRGVGADTQYFGPGTRLTVL.

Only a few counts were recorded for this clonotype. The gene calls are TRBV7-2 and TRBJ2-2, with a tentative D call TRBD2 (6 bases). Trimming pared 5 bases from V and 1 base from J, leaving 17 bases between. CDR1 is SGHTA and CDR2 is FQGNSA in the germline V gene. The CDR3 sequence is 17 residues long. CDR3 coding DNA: TGTGCCAGCAGCCGCCACTTTAGCGGCCTGAACACCGGGGAGCTGTTTTTT. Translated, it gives CASSRHFSGLNTGELFF. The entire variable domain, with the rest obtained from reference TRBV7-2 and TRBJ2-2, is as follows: GAGVSQSPSNKVTEKGKDVELRCDPISGHTALYWYRQSLGQGLEFLIYFQGNSAPDKSGLPSDRFSAERTGGSVSTLTIQRTQQEDSAVYLCASSRHFSGLNTGELFFGEGSRLTVL.

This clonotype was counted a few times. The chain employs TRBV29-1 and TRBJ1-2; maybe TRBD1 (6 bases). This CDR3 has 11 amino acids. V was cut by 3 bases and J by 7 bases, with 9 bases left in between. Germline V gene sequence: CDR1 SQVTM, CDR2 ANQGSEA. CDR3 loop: CSVDRGGGYTF. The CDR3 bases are TGCAGCGTTGACAGGGGCGGTGGCTACACCTTC.

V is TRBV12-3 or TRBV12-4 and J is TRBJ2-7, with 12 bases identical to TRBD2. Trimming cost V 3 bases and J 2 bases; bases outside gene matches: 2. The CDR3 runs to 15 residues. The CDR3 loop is CASSFGLAGPYEQYF. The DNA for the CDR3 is TGTGCCAGCAGTTTCGGACTAGCGGGACCCTACGAGCAGTACTTC.

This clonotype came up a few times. CDR3 region: CSASPAGFTEAFF. DNA for the CDR3: TGCAGTGCCTCCCCCGCGGGTTTCACTGAAGCTTTCTTT. The chain uses TRBV20-1 and TRBJ1-1; no firm D call. The CDR3 length is 13 residues. Trimming cost V 6 bases and J 4 bases, with 15 bases left between them. CDR1 DFQATT and CDR2 SNEGSKA come from the germline V gene (reference sequence).

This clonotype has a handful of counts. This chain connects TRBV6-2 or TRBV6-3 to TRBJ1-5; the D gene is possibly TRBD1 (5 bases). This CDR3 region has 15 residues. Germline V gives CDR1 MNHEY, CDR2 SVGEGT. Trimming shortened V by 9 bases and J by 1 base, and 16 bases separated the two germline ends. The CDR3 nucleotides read TGTGCCAGTCAGGGAAGTTTGAGGAGCAATCAGCCCCAGCATTTT. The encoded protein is CASQGSLRSNQPQHF.

In DNA form, the CDR3 reads TGTGCCAGCAGCCGAGGACAGGGGGGGATCTATGAGCAGTTCTTC. As protein: CASSRGQGGIYEQFF. V gene TRBV5-6 combines with J gene TRBJ2-1; TRBD1 aligns across 10 bases. The J segment lost 8 bases and the V segment lost 4 bases, leaving 9 bases of the junction unmatched. The CDR3 extends over 15 amino acids. The germline gives CDR1 SGHDT, CDR2 YYEEEE.

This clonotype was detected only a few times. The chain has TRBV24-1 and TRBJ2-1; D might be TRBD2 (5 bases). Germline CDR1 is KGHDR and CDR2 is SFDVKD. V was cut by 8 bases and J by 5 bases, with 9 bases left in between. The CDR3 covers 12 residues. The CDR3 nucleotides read TGTGCCACCACCGACGGGAACAATGAGCAGTTCTTC. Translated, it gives CATTDGNNEQFF.

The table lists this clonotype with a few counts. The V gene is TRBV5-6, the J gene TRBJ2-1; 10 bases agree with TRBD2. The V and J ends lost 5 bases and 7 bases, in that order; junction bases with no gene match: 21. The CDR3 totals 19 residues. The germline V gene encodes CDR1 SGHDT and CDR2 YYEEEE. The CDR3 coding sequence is TGTGCCAGCAGGTGGCGGACAGTTAATCTAGCGGGAGCTACGAATGAGCAGTTCTTC. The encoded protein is CASRWRTVNLAGATNEQFF. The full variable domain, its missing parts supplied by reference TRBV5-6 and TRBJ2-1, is DAGVTQSPTHLIKTRGQQVTLRCSPKSGHDTVSWYQQALGQGPQFIFQYYEEEERQRGNFPDRFSGHQFPNYSSELNVNALLLGDSALYLCASRWRTVNLAGATNEQFFGPGTRLTVL.

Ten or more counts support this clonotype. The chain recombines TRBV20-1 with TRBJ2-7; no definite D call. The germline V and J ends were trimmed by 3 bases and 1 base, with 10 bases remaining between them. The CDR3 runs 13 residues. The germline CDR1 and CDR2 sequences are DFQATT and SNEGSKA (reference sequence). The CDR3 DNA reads TGCAGTGCTAGCGAGAGCGTTTCCTACGAGCAGTACTTC. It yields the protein CSASESVSYEQYF.

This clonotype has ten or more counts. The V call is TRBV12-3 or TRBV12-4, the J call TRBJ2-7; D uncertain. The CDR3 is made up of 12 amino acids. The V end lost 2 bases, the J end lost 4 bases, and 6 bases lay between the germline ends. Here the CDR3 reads CASSLIRYEQYF. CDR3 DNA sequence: TGTGCCAGCAGTTTAATCCGGTACGAGCAGTACTTC.

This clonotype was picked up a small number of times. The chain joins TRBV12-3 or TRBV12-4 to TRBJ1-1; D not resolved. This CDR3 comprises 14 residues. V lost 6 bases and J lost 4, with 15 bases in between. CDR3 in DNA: TGTGCCAGCAGGGCTGCGGGGTGGGGCACTGAAGCTTTCTTT. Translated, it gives CASRAAGWGTEAFF.

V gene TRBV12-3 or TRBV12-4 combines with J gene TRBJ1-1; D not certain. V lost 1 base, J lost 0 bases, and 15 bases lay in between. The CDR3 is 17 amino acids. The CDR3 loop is CASSLENMRHLNTEAFF. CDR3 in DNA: TGTGCCAGCAGTTTAGAAAATATGAGACACCTGAACACTGAAGCTTTCTTT.